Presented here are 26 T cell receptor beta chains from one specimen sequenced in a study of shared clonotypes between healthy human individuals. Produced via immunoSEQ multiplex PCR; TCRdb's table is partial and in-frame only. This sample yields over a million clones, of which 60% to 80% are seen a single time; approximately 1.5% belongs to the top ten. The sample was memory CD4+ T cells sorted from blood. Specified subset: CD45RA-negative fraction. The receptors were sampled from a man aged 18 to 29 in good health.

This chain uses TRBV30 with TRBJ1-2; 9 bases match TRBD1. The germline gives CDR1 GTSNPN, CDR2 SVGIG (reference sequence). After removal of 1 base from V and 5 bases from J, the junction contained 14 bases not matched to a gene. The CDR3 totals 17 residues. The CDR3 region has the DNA TGTGCCTGGAGTGAAATTGGGACAGGGAAAGTAAAATATGGCTACACCTTC. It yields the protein CAWSEIGTGKVKYGYTF.

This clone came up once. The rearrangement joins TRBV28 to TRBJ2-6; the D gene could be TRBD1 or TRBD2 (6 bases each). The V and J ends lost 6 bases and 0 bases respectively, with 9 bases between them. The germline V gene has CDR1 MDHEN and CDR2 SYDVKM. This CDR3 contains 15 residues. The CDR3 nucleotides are TGTGCCAGCAGGGGGGGACACTCTGGGGCCAACGTCCTGACTTTC. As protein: CASRGGHSGANVLTF. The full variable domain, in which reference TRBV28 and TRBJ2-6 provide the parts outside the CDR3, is DVKVTQSSRYLVKRTGEKVFLECVQDMDHENMFWYRQDPGLGLRLIYFSYDVKMKEKGDIPEGYSVSREKKERFSLILESASTNQTSMYLCASRGGHSGANVLTFGAGSRLTVL.

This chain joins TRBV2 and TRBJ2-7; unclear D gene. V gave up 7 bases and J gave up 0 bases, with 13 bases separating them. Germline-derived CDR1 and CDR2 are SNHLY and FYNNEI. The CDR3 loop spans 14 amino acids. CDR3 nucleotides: TGTGCCAGCACCCAAAGAAGGAGCTCCTACGAGCAGTACTTC. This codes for CASTQRRSSYEQYF.

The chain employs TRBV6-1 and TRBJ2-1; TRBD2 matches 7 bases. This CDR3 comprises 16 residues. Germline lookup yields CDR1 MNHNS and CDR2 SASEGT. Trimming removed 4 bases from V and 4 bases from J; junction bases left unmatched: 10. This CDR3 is CASSGVAGTTYNEQFF. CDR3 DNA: TGTGCCAGCAGTGGGGTGGCAGGGACTACTTACAATGAGCAGTTCTTC.

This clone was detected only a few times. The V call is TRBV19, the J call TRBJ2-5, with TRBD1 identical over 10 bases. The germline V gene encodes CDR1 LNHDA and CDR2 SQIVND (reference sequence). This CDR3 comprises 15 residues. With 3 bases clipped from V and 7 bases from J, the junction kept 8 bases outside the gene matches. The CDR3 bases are TGTGCCAGTAGTATTCCCGGGACAGGGGTCGGGACCCAGTACTTC. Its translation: CASSIPGTGVGTQYF.

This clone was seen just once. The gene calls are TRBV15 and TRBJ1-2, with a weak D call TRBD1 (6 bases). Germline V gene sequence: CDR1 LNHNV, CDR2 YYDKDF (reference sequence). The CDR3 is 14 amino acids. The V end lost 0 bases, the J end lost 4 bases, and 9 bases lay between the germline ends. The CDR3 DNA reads TGTGCCACCAGCAGAGATTGGGGGGCCTATGGCTACACCTTC. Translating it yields CATSRDWGAYGYTF.

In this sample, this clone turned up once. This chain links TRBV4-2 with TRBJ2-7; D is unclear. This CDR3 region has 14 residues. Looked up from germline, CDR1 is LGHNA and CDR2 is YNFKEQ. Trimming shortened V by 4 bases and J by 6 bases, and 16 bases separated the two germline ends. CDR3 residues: CASSPGPTYVEQYF. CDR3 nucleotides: TGTGCCAGCAGCCCCGGACCAACCTACGTCGAGCAGTACTTC.

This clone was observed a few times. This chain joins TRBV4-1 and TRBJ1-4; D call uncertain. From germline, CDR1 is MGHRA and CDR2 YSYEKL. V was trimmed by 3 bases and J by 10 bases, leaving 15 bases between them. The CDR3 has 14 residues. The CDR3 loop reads CASSQIPDGRKLFF. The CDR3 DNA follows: TGCGCCAGCAGCCAGATCCCGGACGGAAGAAAACTGTTTTTT.

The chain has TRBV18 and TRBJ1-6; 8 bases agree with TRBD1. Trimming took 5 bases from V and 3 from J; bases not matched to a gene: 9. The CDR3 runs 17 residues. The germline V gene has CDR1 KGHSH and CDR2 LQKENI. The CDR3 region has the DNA TGTGCCAGCTCAGCCCGACAGGGGACTAACTATAATTCACCCCTCCACTTT. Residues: CASSARQGTNYNSPLHF.

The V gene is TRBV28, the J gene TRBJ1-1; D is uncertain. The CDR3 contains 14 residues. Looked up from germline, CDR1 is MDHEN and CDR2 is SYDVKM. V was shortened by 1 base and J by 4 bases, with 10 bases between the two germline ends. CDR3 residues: CASSLSMEGTEAFF. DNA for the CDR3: TGTGCCAGCAGTTTATCAATGGAGGGCACTGAAGCTTTCTTT.

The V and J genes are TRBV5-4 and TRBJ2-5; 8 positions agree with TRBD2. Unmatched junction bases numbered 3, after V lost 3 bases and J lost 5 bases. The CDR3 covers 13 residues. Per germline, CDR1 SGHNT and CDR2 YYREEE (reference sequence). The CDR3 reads CASSSGGRETQYF. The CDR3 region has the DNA TGTGCCAGCAGCTCGGGGGGGCGGGAGACCCAGTACTTC.

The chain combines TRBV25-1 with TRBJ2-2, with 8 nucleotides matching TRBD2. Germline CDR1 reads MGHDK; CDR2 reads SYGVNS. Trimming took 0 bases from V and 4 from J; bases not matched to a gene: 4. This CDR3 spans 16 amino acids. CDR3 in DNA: TGTGCCAGCAGTGAATATGGCGGGGGGCCCACCGGGGAGCTGTTTTTT. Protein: CASSEYGGGPTGELFF.

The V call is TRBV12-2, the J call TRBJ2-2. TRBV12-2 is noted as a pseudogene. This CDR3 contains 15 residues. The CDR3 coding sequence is TGTGCAAGTCGCTTGGTGGACGCGAACACCGGGGAGCTGTTTTTT. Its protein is CASRLVDANTGELFF.

The CDR3 nucleotides are TGTGCCAGCAGCTCTCCGTCGGGACTGGGCACAGATACGCAGTATTTT. Amino acid sequence: CASSSPSGLGTDTQYF. V usage is TRBV7-2 and J usage is TRBJ2-3; a possible D gene is TRBD2 (6 bases). The germline CDR1 and CDR2 sequences are SGHTA and FQGNSA. V lost 4 bases and J lost 1, with 15 bases in between. This CDR3 contains 16 residues.

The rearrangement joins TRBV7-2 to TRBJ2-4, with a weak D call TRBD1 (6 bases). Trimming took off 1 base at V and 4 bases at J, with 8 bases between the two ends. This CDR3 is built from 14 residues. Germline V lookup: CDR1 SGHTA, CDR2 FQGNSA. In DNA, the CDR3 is TGTGCCAGCAGCTTAGGGACAGAAAAAAACATTCAGTACTTC. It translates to CASSLGTEKNIQYF.

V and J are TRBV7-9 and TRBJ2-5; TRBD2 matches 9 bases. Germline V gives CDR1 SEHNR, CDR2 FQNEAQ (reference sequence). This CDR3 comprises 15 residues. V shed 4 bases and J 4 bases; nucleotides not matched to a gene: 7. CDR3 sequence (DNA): TGTGCCAGCAGCTCTAGCGGGATTATGACAGAGACCCAGTACTTC. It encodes CASSSSGIMTETQYF.

The CDR3 sequence is CAWGQGNTGELFF. As DNA, the CDR3 is TGTGCCTGGGGGCAGGGCAACACCGGGGAGCTGTTTTTT. The rearrangement links TRBV2 to TRBJ2-2; weak D call: TRBD1 (6 bases). Germline CDR1 and CDR2: SNHLY and FYNNEI. The CDR3 extends over 13 amino acids. Trimming took 11 bases from V and 2 from J, leaving 12 bases between them.

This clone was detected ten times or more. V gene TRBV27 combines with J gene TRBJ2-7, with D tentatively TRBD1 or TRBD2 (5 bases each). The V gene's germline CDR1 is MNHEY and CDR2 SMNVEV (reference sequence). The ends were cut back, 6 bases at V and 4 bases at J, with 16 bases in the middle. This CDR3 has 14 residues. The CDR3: CASRDWMGEYEQYF. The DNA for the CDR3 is TGTGCCAGCAGAGACTGGATGGGGGAGTACGAGCAGTACTTC.

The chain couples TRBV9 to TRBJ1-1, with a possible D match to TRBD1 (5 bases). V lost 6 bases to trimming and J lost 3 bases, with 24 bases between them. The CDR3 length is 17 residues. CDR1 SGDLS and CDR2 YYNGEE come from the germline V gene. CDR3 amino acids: CASNSLSGGPVDTEAFF. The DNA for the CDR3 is TGTGCCAGCAACTCTCTGAGCGGGGGTCCTGTGGACACTGAAGCTTTCTTT.

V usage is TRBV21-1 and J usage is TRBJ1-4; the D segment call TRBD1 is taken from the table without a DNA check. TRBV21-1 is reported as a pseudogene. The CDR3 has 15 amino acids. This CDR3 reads CASSKLQGTYEKLFF. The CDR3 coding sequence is TGTGCCAGCAGCAAACTGCAGGGTACCTATGAAAAACTGTTTTTT.

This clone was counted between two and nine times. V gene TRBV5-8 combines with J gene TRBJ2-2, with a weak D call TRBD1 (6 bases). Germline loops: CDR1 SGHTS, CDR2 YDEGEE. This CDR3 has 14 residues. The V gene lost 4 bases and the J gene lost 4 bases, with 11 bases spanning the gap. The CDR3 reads CASSLGAPTGELFF. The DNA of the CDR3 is TGTGCCAGCAGCCTGGGGGCGCCCACCGGGGAGCTGTTTTTT. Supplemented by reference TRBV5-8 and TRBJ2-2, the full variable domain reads EAGVTQSPTHLIKTRGQQATLRCSPISGHTSVYWYQQALGLGLQFLLWYDEGEERNRGNFPPRFSGRQFPNYSSELNVNALELEDSALYLCASSLGAPTGELFFGEGSRLTVL.

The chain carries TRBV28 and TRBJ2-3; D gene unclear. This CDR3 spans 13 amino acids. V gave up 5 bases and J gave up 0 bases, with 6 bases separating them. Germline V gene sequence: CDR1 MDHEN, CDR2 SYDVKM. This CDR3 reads CASSPASTDTQYF. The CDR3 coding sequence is TGTGCCAGCAGTCCAGCTAGCACAGATACGCAGTATTTT.

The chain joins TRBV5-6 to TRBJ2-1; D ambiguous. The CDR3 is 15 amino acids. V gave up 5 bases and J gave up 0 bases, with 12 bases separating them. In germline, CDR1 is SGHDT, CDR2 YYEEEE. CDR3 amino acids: CASRPLASSYNEQFF. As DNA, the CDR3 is TGTGCCAGCAGGCCTCTTGCGAGCTCCTACAATGAGCAGTTCTTC.

The CDR3 nucleotides are TGCGCCAGCATGATGGCGGGGGTTTTGAGCTATGGCTACACCTTC. This sequence encodes CASMMAGVLSYGYTF. The chain combines TRBV10-2 with TRBJ1-2; TRBD1 might be the D (5 bases). The CDR3 extends over 15 amino acids. Trimming left V 7 bases short and J 4 bases short, with 19 bases between. CDR1 is WSHSY and CDR2 is SAAADI in the germline V gene.

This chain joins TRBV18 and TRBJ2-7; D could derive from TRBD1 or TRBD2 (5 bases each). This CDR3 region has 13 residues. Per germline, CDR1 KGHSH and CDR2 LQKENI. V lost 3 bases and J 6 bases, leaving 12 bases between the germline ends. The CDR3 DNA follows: TGTGCCAGCTCACCGGGGGACCAGCTCGAGCAGTACTTC. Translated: CASSPGDQLEQYF. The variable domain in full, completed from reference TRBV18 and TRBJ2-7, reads NAGVMQNPRHLVRRRGQEARLRCSPMKGHSHVYWYRQLPEEGLKFMVYLQKENIIDESGMPKERFSAEFPKEGPSILRIQQVVRGDSAAYFCASSPGDQLEQYFGPGTRLTVT.

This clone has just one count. The chain's CDR3 is CARFPGPENTEAFF. In nucleotides, the CDR3 is TGTGCCAGGTTTCCGGGACCAGAGAACACTGAAGCTTTCTTT. This chain joins TRBV19 and TRBJ1-1, with D perhaps TRBD1 (5 bases). Trimming stripped 9 bases from V and 1 base from J, with 15 bases between. This CDR3 has 14 residues. From germline, CDR1 is LNHDA and CDR2 SQIVND (reference sequence).